Sequencing of this TCR beta chain was carried out in a study of shared clonotypes between healthy human individuals. Per germline, CDR1 SGHRS and CDR2 YFSETQ. Trimming shortened V by 4 bases and J by 2 bases, and 15 bases separated the two germline ends. The CDR3 has 16 amino acids. The method was immunoSEQ multiplex PCR; TCRdb's version includes in-frame clones alone and lacks a portion of them. The data contain about 2.3 million clones, just under 95% of them seen just once; the ten biggest clones take up approximately 0.39%. Sequences were obtained from naive CD4+ T cells from PBMCs. The subset was: CD45RA+ positively selected. The TCR originated in a man younger than 35 in good health. Some clones in this sample may be carry-over from other donors' samples. V gene TRBV5-1 combines with J gene TRBJ1-4; tentative D call: TRBD1 (5 bases). The CDR3, as DNA: TGCGCCAGCAGCCCATATGCAGGGAGCACTAATGAAAAACTGTTTTTT. Its protein product is CASSPYAGSTNEKLFF.